One sample yielded the 10 T cell receptor beta chains listed below, sequenced in a study of beta chain features in type 1 diabetes. These receptors are not linked to any known antigen. All of the isolated RNA was reverse transcribed, so expressed TCRB transcripts were sequenced. Here immunoSEQ multiplex PCR was the method, and the copy in TCRdb shows in-frame clones only, minus some. The data show 350,000 to 450,000 clones, approximately 12% seen once. Study-level points and caveats: Moderate yet significant TCRB CDR3 shortening was seen in Type 1 diabetes patients in all four CD4+ subsets.

The specimen was naive CD4+ T cells from blood. The source of these receptors is a woman younger than 35 with type 1 diabetes.

This clone was observed a handful of times. This chain joins TRBV2 and TRBJ2-7, with D perhaps TRBD1 (5 bases). The CDR3 consists of 11 residues. Trimming pared 8 bases from V and 7 bases from J, leaving 12 bases between. The germline V gene encodes CDR1 SNHLY and CDR2 FYNNEI. Written as DNA, the CDR3 is TGTGCCAGCCGACAGATTCAGGAGCAGTACTTC. It encodes CASRQIQEQYF. Filled out from reference TRBV2 and TRBJ2-7, the complete variable domain reads EPEVTQTPSHQVTQMGQEVILRCVPISNHLYFYWYRQILGQKVEFLVSFYNNEISEKSEIFDDQFSVERPDGSNFTLKIRSTKLEDSAMYFCASRQIQEQYFGPGTRLTVT.

This chain links TRBV10-3 with TRBJ2-5, with 7 bases identical to TRBD2. Losses at the gene ends were 8 bases for V and 5 bases for J; bases not matched to a gene: 5. CDR1 and CDR2 from the germline V gene are ENHRY and SYGVKD. This CDR3 is built from 12 residues. In DNA, the CDR3 is TGTGCCATCGGGAGGGCAGGGGAGACCCAGTACTTC. Protein: CAIGRAGETQYF.

This clone was counted a few times. This chain joins TRBV29-1 and TRBJ2-6; D unresolved. Germline lookup yields CDR1 SQVTM and CDR2 ANQGSEA. Between the trimmed V and J ends, which lost 4 bases and 3 bases, there was a span of 10 bases. The CDR3 sequence is 14 residues long. This CDR3 reads CSVVLGFGANVLTF. The CDR3 DNA reads TGCAGCGTTGTCCTCGGGTTTGGGGCCAACGTCCTGACTTTC.

This clone has just a few counts. The chain uses TRBV5-6 and TRBJ1-2; 12 nucleotides agree with TRBD1. The CDR3 extends over 14 amino acids. CDR1 is SGHDT, CDR2 YYEEEE, per germline. V dropped 2 bases and J dropped 8; count of bases not matched to a gene: 4. The CDR3 here is CASSFTGTGGGYTF. In DNA form, the CDR3 reads TGTGCCAGCAGCTTCACCGGGACAGGGGGCGGCTACACCTTC.

This clone showed up just a few times. This rearrangement joins TRBV30 to TRBJ2-1; 8 bases fit TRBD2. V shed 2 bases, J shed 4 bases, and the junction held 4 bases outside the gene matches. The CDR3 covers 14 residues. Germline CDR1 reads GTSNPN; CDR2 reads SVGIG (reference sequence). DNA of the CDR3: TGTGCCTGGAGTTTGGGCGGGGGGTACAATGAGCAGTTCTTC. Translated, it gives CAWSLGGGYNEQFF.

This clone showed up just a few times. J is TRBJ2-3 and V is TRBV2, with a tentative D call TRBD1 (6 bases). Germline V gene sequence: CDR1 SNHLY, CDR2 FYNNEI. The ends were cut back, 4 bases at V and 8 bases at J, with 16 bases in the middle. The CDR3 covers 14 residues. The CDR3 loop is CASSASWTQGTQYF. CDR3 coding DNA: TGTGCCAGCAGTGCAAGCTGGACACAGGGTACGCAGTATTTT.

CDR3 in DNA: TGTGCCAGCAGCTTAACCCTTGGCGGGCAGCGCTACAATGAGCAGTTCTTC. Its protein is CASSLTLGGQRYNEQFF. The chain uses TRBV7-2 and TRBJ2-1; possibly TRBD2 for D (5 bases). This CDR3 is 17 amino acids long. V shed 2 bases and J shed 3 bases, with 17 bases lying between them. Germline V lookup: CDR1 SGHTA, CDR2 FQGNSA.

V and J are TRBV7-2 and TRBJ2-1, with a tentative D call TRBD2 (5 bases). V was pared by 5 bases and J by 4 bases, with 9 bases between. Germline CDR1 and CDR2: SGHTA and FQGNSA. This CDR3 is built from 13 residues. The CDR3 sequence: CASSRWTYNEQFF. CDR3 DNA sequence: TGTGCCAGCAGCCGGTGGACTTACAATGAGCAGTTCTTC.

The chain joins TRBV4-2 to TRBJ2-1, with 12 bases aligning to TRBD2. The CDR3 spans 16 residues. Germline lookup yields CDR1 LGHNA and CDR2 YNFKEQ. V shed 1 base, J shed 7 bases, and the junction held 5 bases outside the gene matches. CDR3 loop: CASSQAPLAGGNEQFF. In DNA, the CDR3 is TGTGCCAGCAGCCAAGCACCACTAGCGGGGGGAAATGAGCAGTTCTTC.

This clone turned up a few times. This rearrangement joins TRBV11-1 to TRBJ1-2; 7 bases match TRBD1. V gave up 5 bases and J gave up 3 bases; unmatched junction bases: 9. Germline loops: CDR1 SGHAT, CDR2 FQDESV (reference sequence). This CDR3 region has 15 residues. The CDR3 region is CASSAKTGSDYGYTF. CDR3 in DNA: TGTGCCAGCAGCGCCAAGACAGGGTCTGACTATGGCTACACCTTC.